One sample yielded the 20 T cell receptor beta chains listed below, sequenced in a study of cytomegalovirus exposure and HLA in healthy donors. The PCR employed 60 Vbeta primers together with 13 Jbeta primers. TCRdb's copy holds only in-frame clones and misses some; the assay was immunoSEQ multiplex PCR. The repertoire holds approximately 41,000 clones, with more than 65% as singletons. Sequencing used PBMCs. The receptors stem from a man aged 50-59 years in good health and CMV-seronegative.

The rearrangement joins TRBV5-1 to TRBJ2-4, with D perhaps matching TRBD1 (6 bases). Germline CDR1 SGHRS, CDR2 YFSETQ. Between the trimmed V and J ends, which lost 5 bases and 5 bases, there was a span of 14 bases. This CDR3 has 14 residues. CDR3 sequence reads: CASRTDRSENIQYF. CDR3 sequence (DNA): TGCGCCAGCAGGACAGACAGGTCGGAAAACATTCAGTACTTC. The full variable domain, with the rest looked up from reference TRBV5-1 and TRBJ2-4, is KAGVTQTPRYLIKTRGQQVTLSCSPISGHRSVSWYQQTPGQGLQFLFEYFSETQRNKGNFPGRFSGRQFSNSRSEMNVSTLELGDSALYLCASRTDRSENIQYFGAGTRLSVL.

This rearrangement joins TRBV18 to TRBJ1-2, with unresolved D. V lost 3 bases, J lost 5 bases, and 13 bases lay in between. CDR3 length equals 14 residues. CDR1 is KGHSH and CDR2 is LQKENI in the germline V gene. The CDR3 spells CASSPDGMVYGYTF. CDR3 DNA sequence: TGTGCCAGCTCACCCGACGGGATGGTGTATGGCTACACCTTC.

CDR3 loop: CASQGTDTGELFF. CDR3 in DNA: TGTGCCAGTCAAGGGACAGACACCGGGGAGCTGTTTTTT. This chain joins TRBV19 and TRBJ2-2, with 7 nucleotides matching TRBD1. Germline V gives CDR1 LNHDA, CDR2 SQIVND (reference sequence). The CDR3 runs to 13 residues. With V trimmed by 8 bases and J by 3 bases, 3 bases remained unmatched.

The rearrangement uses TRBV7-8 and TRBJ1-3; perhaps TRBD1 as D (6 bases). This CDR3 comprises 17 residues. Germline V gives CDR1 SGHVS, CDR2 FQNEAQ. Trimming shortened V by 4 bases and J by 2 bases, and 18 bases separated the two germline ends. The CDR3 coding sequence is TGTGCCAGCAGCTCCCGGGACAATATTTATCCTGGAAACACCATATATTTT. It specifies CASSSRDNIYPGNTIYF.

The genes are TRBV4-1 and TRBJ2-1; 12 bases are shared with TRBD2. Trimming cost V 3 bases and J 6 bases; bases outside gene matches: 6. The CDR3 is 16 residues long. Per the germline V gene, CDR1 is MGHRA and CDR2 is YSYEKL. DNA of the CDR3: TGCGCCAGCAGCCAGAGACTAGCGGGAGTTGTCAATGAGCAGTTCTTC. It specifies CASSQRLAGVVNEQFF.

The rearrangement uses TRBV4-1 and TRBJ2-5; possibly TRBD2 for D (6 bases). This CDR3 is 14 amino acids long. The V end was cut by 4 bases, the J end by 4 bases, with 13 bases between. Germline CDR1 and CDR2: MGHRA and YSYEKL. Here the CDR3 reads CASSPRGPGETQYF. The CDR3 nucleotides are TGCGCCAGCAGCCCGCGGGGACCGGGAGAGACCCAGTACTTC.

J is TRBJ1-1 and V is TRBV9, with a possible D match to TRBD1 (6 bases). The CDR3 length is 15 residues. Germline-derived CDR1 and CDR2 are SGDLS and YYNGEE. Trimming removed 1 base at V and 2 bases at J, with 12 bases between. This chain's CDR3 is CASSVNRETNTEAFF. CDR3 sequence (DNA): TGTGCCAGCAGCGTAAACAGGGAGACCAACACTGAAGCTTTCTTT.

This clone has just a few counts. This chain joins TRBV19 and TRBJ2-1; 7 bases line up with TRBD2. Unmatched junction bases numbered 9, after V lost 7 bases and J lost 0 bases. The CDR3 loop spans 16 amino acids. Germline V gene sequence: CDR1 LNHDA, CDR2 SQIVND (reference sequence). CDR3 sequence: CASNPSGTSSYNEQFF. CDR3 nucleotide sequence: TGTGCCAGTAATCCTAGCGGTACCTCCTCCTACAATGAGCAGTTCTTC.

This clone is medium-sized. The rearrangement uses TRBV4-2 and TRBJ2-7; 11 bases align to TRBD2. Germline CDR1 LGHNA, CDR2 YNFKEQ. J lost 5 bases, V lost 1 base, and 7 bases had no gene match. The CDR3 spans 16 residues. The CDR3 loop is CASSQVIGTSGNEQYF. CDR3 bases: TGTGCCAGCAGCCAAGTTATCGGGACTAGCGGTAACGAGCAGTACTTC.

This clone was detected once. This chain links TRBV6-1 with TRBJ1-5, with 8 nucleotides matching TRBD1. Germline assignment: CDR1 MNHNS and CDR2 SASEGT. The length of the CDR3 is 15 residues. V lost 6 bases, J lost 2 bases, and 6 bases stayed unmatched. The CDR3, as DNA: TGTGCCAGCAGGAAGGACAGGGTTCGCAATCAGCCCCAGCATTTT. This translates into CASRKDRVRNQPQHF.

The rearrangement joins TRBV5-1 to TRBJ2-7, with D possibly TRBD2 on 5 matching bases. Germline-derived CDR1 and CDR2 are SGHRS and YFSETQ. Trimming left V 1 base short and J 5 bases short, with 7 bases between. The length of the CDR3 is 12 residues. CDR3 loop: CASSLFGDEQYF. The CDR3 DNA reads TGCGCCAGCAGCTTGTTCGGGGACGAGCAGTACTTC.

The V and J genes are TRBV15 and TRBJ1-2; no reliable D call. Germline CDR1 and CDR2: LNHNV and YYDKDF (reference sequence). The CDR3 is made up of 12 amino acids. The V gene lost 6 bases and the J gene lost 4 bases, with 9 bases spanning the gap. Here the CDR3 DNA reads TGTGCCACCAGTTTCGCCGGCTATGGCTACACCTTC. This translates into CATSFAGYGYTF.

The chain links TRBV15 to TRBJ1-1; D gene uncertain. The length of the CDR3 is 14 residues. The germline gives CDR1 LNHNV, CDR2 YYDKDF (reference sequence). Trimming left V 0 bases short and J 0 bases short, with 5 bases between. The CDR3 loop is CATSRDPMNTEAFF. The CDR3 DNA reads as TGTGCCACCAGCAGAGATCCAATGAACACTGAAGCTTTCTTT.

The chain uses TRBV7-9 and TRBJ2-3; TRBD1 matches at 8 bases. Germline V CDR1 and CDR2: SEHNR, FQNEAQ (reference sequence). The CDR3 sequence is 11 residues long. V lost 11 bases, J lost 7 bases, and 5 bases stayed unmatched. The CDR3 loop is CALQGVNTQYF. The CDR3 coding sequence is TGTGCCCTACAGGGGGTTAATACGCAGTATTTT.

This rearrangement joins TRBV28 to TRBJ2-1; 11 bases are shared with TRBD1. Trimming at V came to 4 bases and at J to 0 bases, leaving 2 bases not matched to a gene. This CDR3 comprises 16 residues. Germline CDR1 MDHEN, CDR2 SYDVKM. CDR3 loop: CASSSGQGASYNEQFF. The CDR3 DNA follows: TGTGCCAGCAGTTCCGGACAGGGGGCCTCCTACAATGAGCAGTTCTTC.

The V gene is TRBV9, the J gene TRBJ2-7; D is possibly TRBD1 (5 bases). The length of the CDR3 is 14 residues. Deletions cut 4 bases from V and 1 base from J, with 12 bases between. Germline-derived CDR1 and CDR2 are SGDLS and YYNGEE. CDR3 bases: TGTGCCAGCAGCAGGGGCCGAGCATCCTACGAGCAGTACTTC. It is translated as CASSRGRASYEQYF.

This clone appeared a single time. The chain recombines TRBV19 with TRBJ1-2; D is unresolved. V was clipped by 0 bases and J by 4 bases, with 12 bases between them. CDR1 is LNHDA, CDR2 SQIVND, per germline (reference sequence). There are 15 residues in the CDR3. The CDR3 nucleotides read TGTGCCAGTAGTATAGATCTTCTAGGCGGCTATGGCTACACCTTC. Residues: CASSIDLLGGYGYTF.

The chain links TRBV4-3 to TRBJ1-5; 9 bases line up with TRBD1. Germline CDR1 and CDR2: LGHNA and YSLEER. The J segment lost 5 bases and the V segment lost 4 bases, leaving 6 bases of the junction unmatched. This CDR3 contains 15 residues. The CDR3: CASSRWTGADQPQHF. CDR3 sequence (DNA): TGCGCCAGCAGCCGCTGGACAGGGGCGGATCAGCCCCAGCATTTT.

CDR3 protein: CASRALLGGNQPQHF. CDR3 DNA sequence: TGTGCCAGTAGAGCCCTTCTAGGCGGCAATCAGCCCCAGCATTTT. V usage is TRBV19 and J usage is TRBJ1-5; D call uncertain. The CDR3 runs 15 residues. Looked up from germline, CDR1 is LNHDA and CDR2 is SQIVND (reference sequence). Trimming shortened V by 6 bases and J by 2 bases, and 14 bases separated the two germline ends.

The rearrangement links TRBV7-2 to TRBJ2-7, with a tentative D call TRBD2 (5 bases). The V and J ends lost 5 bases and 2 bases respectively, with 13 bases between them. CDR1 and CDR2 (germline): SGHTA, FQGNSA. The CDR3 covers 14 residues. In DNA, the CDR3 is TGTGCCAGCAGCCCAAGCGGTAATACCTACGAGCAGTACTTC. This gives the protein CASSPSGNTYEQYF. Full variable domain (rest looked up from reference TRBV7-2 and TRBJ2-7): GAGVSQSPSNKVTEKGKDVELRCDPISGHTALYWYRQSLGQGLEFLIYFQGNSAPDKSGLPSDRFSAERTGGSVSTLTIQRTQQEDSAVYLCASSPSGNTYEQYFGPGTRLTVT.